A selection of T cell receptor beta chains follows, all from one sample in a study of T cells in localized non-small cell lung cancer. Using immunoSEQ multiplex PCR, the repertoire was profiled, and TCRdb retains in-frame clones only, with some absent. The sample has about 64,000 clones; 80% to 90% are singletons. The specimen was PBMCs, collected before any cancer treatment. These receptors originate from a man aged 40-75 years with stage II lung adenocarcinoma. CDR3s include the opening cysteine and the closing phenylalanine or tryptophan. A D gene is named only where the DNA matches it firmly. Some rows mark clone size as missing; the rest say once, few, many or name a class of expanded clone.

TRBJ2-7,NA,TRBV5-1,TRBD2,CASSISGNGYEQYF,TGCGCCAGCAGCATTAGCGGGAACGGCTACGAGCAGTACTTC
TRBJ2-1,NA,TRBV19,TRBD2,CASHLAGGENEQFF,TGTGCCAGTCACCTAGCGGGAGGGGAGAATGAGCAGTTCTTC
TRBJ2-7,NA,TRBV4-2,TRBD1,CASSQGQGSYEQYF,TGTGCCAGCAGCCAGGGACAGGGGAGCTACGAGCAGTACTTC
TRBJ2-7,NA,TRBV10-3,TRBD1,CAISLDRAAPYF,TGTGCCATCAGTCTGGACAGGGCCGCCCCATACTTC
TRBJ2-7,NA,TRBV27,TRBD1,CASSLYGTGIYEQYF,TGTGCCAGCAGTTTATACGGGACAGGGATCTACGAGCAGTACTTC
TRBJ1-1,NA,TRBV7-9,NA,CASSFGPANTEAFF,TGTGCCAGCAGCTTCGGACCCGCCAACACTGAAGCTTTCTTT
TRBJ2-2,few,TRBV5-4,NA,CASSLVGVGELFF,TGTGCCAGCAGCTTGGTGGGGGTCGGGGAGCTGTTTTTT
TRBJ1-3,NA,TRBV2,TRBD1,CASSLGQGAGNTIYF,TGTGCCAGCAGCCTCGGACAGGGTGCCGGAAACACCATATATTTT
TRBJ2-1,NA,TRBV7-3,TRBD1,CASSLLGTGGGEQFF,TGTGCCAGCAGCCTTTTAGGGACAGGGGGCGGTGAGCAGTTCTTC
TRBJ1-2,NA,TRBV30,NA,CAWRGVGANYGYTF,TGTGCCTGGAGGGGCGTTGGGGCGAACTATGGCTACACCTTC
TRBJ2-1,NA,TRBV4-1,NA,CASSQEPSASYNEQFF,TGCGCCAGCAGCCAAGAACCTAGCGCCTCCTACAATGAGCAGTTCTTC
TRBJ2-3,NA,TRBV19,NA,CASSIYEDTQYF,TGTGCCAGTAGTATTTATGAAGATACGCAGTATTTT
TRBJ2-2,NA,TRBV5-6,NA,CASSFGRLGTGELFF,TGTGCCAGCAGCTTTGGCCGATTGGGCACCGGGGAGCTGTTTTTT
TRBJ2-2,NA,TRBV4-1,NA,CASSQGAGLLFF,TGCGCCAGCAGCCAAGGGGCAGGGTTGCTGTTTTTT
TRBJ2-7,NA,TRBV5-5,NA,CASSLTTLYEQYF,TGTGCCAGCAGCTTAACAACATTGTACGAGCAGTACTTC
TRBJ2-7,few,TRBV7-9,TRBD2,CASSPGTSRNEQYF,TGTGCCAGCAGTCCCGGGACTAGCAGAAACGAGCAGTACTTC
TRBJ1-1,few,TRBV5-4,TRBD1,CASSVQGMNTEAFF,TGTGCCAGCAGCGTACAGGGGATGAACACTGAAGCTTTCTTT
TRBJ1-2,many,TRBV5-3,TRBD1,CARMPGQTDLVIGRTGYGYTF,TGTGCCAGAATGCCGGGACAGACCGATCTTGTTATCGGTCGAACGGGATATGGCTACACCTTC
TRBJ1-1,NA,TRBV10-2,NA,CASSEGRSTEAFF,TGCGCCAGCAGTGAGGGACGGAGCACTGAAGCTTTCTTT
TRBJ1-2,NA,TRBV5-5,NA,CASSLSRAGYGYTF,TGTGCCAGCAGCTTGAGTAGGGCTGGCTATGGCTACACCTTC
TRBJ2-1,once,TRBV29-1,TRBD2,CSVGWTSPNEQFF,TGCAGCGTTGGGTGGACTAGTCCCAATGAGCAGTTCTTC
TRBJ1-2,NA,TRBV10-3,NA,CAISGLNGYTF,TGTGCCATCAGTGGGCTCAATGGCTACACCTTC
TRBJ2-7,few,TRBV2,NA,CASSRPQSAQDEQYF,TGTGCCAGCAGCCGGCCACAGTCAGCTCAGGACGAGCAGTACTTC
TRBJ2-7,NA,TRBV18,NA,CASSPPNLLGEQYF,TGTGCCAGCTCACCACCGAACCTCCTAGGCGAGCAGTACTTC
TRBJ1-4,NA,TRBV5-5,NA,CASSPGMGDEKLFF,TGTGCCAGCAGCCCAGGGATGGGGGATGAAAAACTGTTTTTT
TRBJ2-7,NA,TRBV5-1,NA,CASSLRGRTSLSSYEQYF,TGCGCCAGCAGCTTGCGCGGTAGGACGAGCTTGAGCTCCTACGAGCAGTACTTC
TRBJ2-3,NA,TRBV5-1,TRBD2,CASSFSTSGSTDTQYF,TGCGCCAGCAGCTTTAGTACTAGCGGTAGCACAGATACGCAGTATTTT
TRBJ2-7,NA,TRBV10-3,TRBD1,CAISGDRAVSEQYF,TGTGCCATCAGTGGGGACAGGGCAGTATCCGAGCAGTACTTC
TRBJ1-1,NA,TRBV11-2,TRBD1,CASSLGGQINTEAFF,TGTGCCAGCAGCCTAGGGGGACAGATTAACACTGAAGCTTTCTTT
TRBJ2-2,NA,TRBV4-1,TRBD2,CASSLQGLAANTGELFF,TGCGCCAGCAGCCTCCAAGGACTAGCGGCGAACACCGGGGAGCTGTTTTTT
TRBJ2-3,NA,TRBV11-2,NA,CASSSWSHLGGGTQYF,TGTGCCAGCAGTTCTTGGTCCCACCTGGGGGGAGGTACGCAGTATTTT
TRBJ1-1,NA,TRBV30,NA,CAWATRGQGRAEAFF,TGTGCCTGGGCCACCCGAGGGCAGGGACGGGCTGAAGCTTTCTTT
TRBJ2-7,NA,TRBV7-9,TRBD2,CASSSLAGGGSYEQYF,TGTGCCAGCAGCTCCCTAGCGGGAGGGGGCTCCTACGAGCAGTACTTC
TRBJ1-1,NA,TRBV2,NA,CACGGEGTEAFF,TGTGCCTGTGGAGGGGAGGGCACTGAAGCTTTCTTT
TRBJ2-3,NA,TRBV4-1,NA,CASSQDQADTQYF,TGCGCCAGCAGCCAAGATCAGGCAGATACGCAGTATTTT
TRBJ2-1,once,TRBV14,NA,CASSQGSGQFF,TGTGCCAGCAGCCAAGGGAGTGGGCAGTTCTTC
TRBJ2-3,NA,TRBV7-2,TRBD2,CASLGGSRADTQYF,TGTGCCAGCTTGGGGGGGAGTAGGGCAGATACGCAGTATTTT
TRBJ1-2,NA,TRBV6-1,NA,CASSERPEGSGYTF,TGTGCCAGCAGTGAACGACCTGAGGGGAGCGGCTACACCTTC
TRBJ1-5,NA,TRBV19,NA,CASSIPSGGVSNQPQHF,TGTGCCAGTAGTATCCCATCCGGGGGTGTAAGCAATCAGCCCCAGCATTTT
TRBJ2-1,once,TRBV9,TRBD2,CASSVAPSSGGGDEQFF,TGTGCCAGCAGCGTAGCCCCCAGCAGCGGGGGTGGCGATGAGCAGTTCTTC
TRBJ1-2,once,TRBV6-5,NA,CASSSFSGGHNGYTF,TGTGCCAGCAGTTCATTTAGCGGGGGGCACAATGGCTACACCTTC
TRBJ2-2,NA,TRBV6-5,TRBD1,CASYRGLGELFF,TGTGCCAGCTACAGGGGGCTCGGGGAGCTGTTTTTT
TRBJ1-5,NA,TRBV4-2,NA,CASSPFMNSNQPQHF,TGTGCCAGCAGCCCGTTTATGAATAGCAATCAGCCCCAGCATTTT
TRBJ1-1,few,TRBV11-3,NA,CASSSTVNTEAFF,TGTGCCAGCAGCTCAACAGTGAACACTGAAGCTTTCTTT
TRBJ1-1,NA,TRBV18,TRBD1,CASSPNKGAMNTEAFF,TGTGCCAGCTCACCAAACAAGGGGGCAATGAACACTGAAGCTTTCTTT
TRBJ1-1,NA,TRBV25-1,NA,CASSDQQGRNTEAFF,TGTGCCAGCAGTGACCAACAGGGTCGAAACACTGAAGCTTTCTTT
TRBJ2-7,NA,TRBV18,NA,CASSPQGTSYEQYF,TGTGCCAGCTCACCTCAGGGCACCTCATACGAGCAGTACTTC
TRBJ2-1,once,TRBV29-1,NA,CSVGTSDGSSYNEQFF,TGCAGCGTGGGTACCTCTGACGGTAGCTCCTACAATGAGCAGTTCTTC
TRBJ1-2,few,TRBV18,NA,CASSPRTSYGYTF,TGTGCCAGCTCACCACGAACGAGCTATGGCTACACCTTC